This TCR beta chain emerged from a study of technical replicates of blood from a handful of donors. The CDR3 is 14 amino acids. The germline gives CDR1 SGDLS, CDR2 YYNGEE. Unmatched junction bases numbered 6, after V lost 3 bases and J lost 4 bases. Libraries were prepared by immunoSEQ multiplex PCR; TCRdb keeps only in-frame clonotypes and omits some of them. Here the sample spans tens of thousands of clones, approximately 96% being singletons. The sequence derives from a human donor in good health. The chain carries TRBV9 and TRBJ1-1; 7 bases agree with TRBD1. The sample consisted of T cells isolated from PBMCs. The CDR3 is CASSEWGDSTEAFF. For the CDR3, the DNA is TGTGCCAGCAGCGAGTGGGGGGACAGCACTGAAGCTTTCTTT.